Sequencing of this T cell receptor (beta chain) was carried out in a study of T cells in tumors after PD-1 blockade. Across the study: A subset received ongoing vismodegib 150 mg daily alongside anti-PD-1 therapy.

Site-matched primary tumor biopsies were taken before and after PD-1 blockade. Germline lookup yields CDR1 SGDLS and CDR2 YYNGEE. The CDR3 loop spans 12 amino acids. Deletions cut 3 bases from V and 6 bases from J, with 7 bases between. Generated by immunoSEQ multiplex PCR, the TCRdb table keeps only in-frame clones and is missing some. The top ten clones hold approximately 10% of a sample with thousands of clones, approximately 67% of them seen once. This chain connects TRBV9 to TRBJ2-1; maybe TRBD1 (5 bases). The TCR was taken from a human donor with basal cell carcinoma. The sequences come from tumor tissue, collected after anti-PD-1 treatment. CDR3 protein: CASSDDSNEQFF. The CDR3 DNA follows: TGTGCCAGCAGCGACGACAGCAATGAGCAGTTCTTC.